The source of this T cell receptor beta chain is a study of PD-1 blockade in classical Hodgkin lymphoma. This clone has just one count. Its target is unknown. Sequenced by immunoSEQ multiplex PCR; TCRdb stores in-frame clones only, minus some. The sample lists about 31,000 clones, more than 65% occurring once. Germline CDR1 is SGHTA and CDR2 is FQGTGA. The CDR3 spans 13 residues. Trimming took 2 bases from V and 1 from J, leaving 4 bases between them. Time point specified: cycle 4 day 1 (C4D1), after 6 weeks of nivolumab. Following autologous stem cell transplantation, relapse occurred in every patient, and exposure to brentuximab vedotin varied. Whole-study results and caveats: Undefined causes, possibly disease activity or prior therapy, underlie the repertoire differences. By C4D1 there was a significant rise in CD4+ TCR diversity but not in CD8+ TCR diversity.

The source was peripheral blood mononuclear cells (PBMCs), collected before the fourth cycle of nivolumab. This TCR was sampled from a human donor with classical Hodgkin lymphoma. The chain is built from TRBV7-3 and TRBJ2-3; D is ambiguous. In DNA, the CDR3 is TGTGCCAGCAGCTTAGGAGGCACAGATACGCAGTATTTT. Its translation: CASSLGGTDTQYF.